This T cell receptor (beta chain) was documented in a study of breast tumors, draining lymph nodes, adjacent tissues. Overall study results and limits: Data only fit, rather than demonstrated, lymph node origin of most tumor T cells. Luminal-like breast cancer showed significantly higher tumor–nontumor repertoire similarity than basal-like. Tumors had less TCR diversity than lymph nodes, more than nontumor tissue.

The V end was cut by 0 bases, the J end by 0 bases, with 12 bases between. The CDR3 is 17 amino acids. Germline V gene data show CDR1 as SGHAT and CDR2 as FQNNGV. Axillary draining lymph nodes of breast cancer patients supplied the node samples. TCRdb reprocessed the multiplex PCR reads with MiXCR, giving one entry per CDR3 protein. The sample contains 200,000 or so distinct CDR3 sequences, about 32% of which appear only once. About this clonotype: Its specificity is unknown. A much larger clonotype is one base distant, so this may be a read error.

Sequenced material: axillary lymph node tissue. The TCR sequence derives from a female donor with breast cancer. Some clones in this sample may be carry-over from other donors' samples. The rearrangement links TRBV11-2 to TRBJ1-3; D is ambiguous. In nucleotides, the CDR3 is TGTGCCAGCAGCTTAGATTCCGAGGCGATCTCTGGAAACACCATATATTTT. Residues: CASSLDSEAISGNTIYF.